Described below is a single TCR beta chain sequence and its context. These data are taken from a study of blood T cell repertoires in COVID-19. Study context: Whether acute or convalescent, the COVID-19 samples came from the United States, Italy and Spain. From T cells, B-cell-depleted T cells, or PBMCs came the material, which was cDNA or gDNA.

Assay: immunoSEQ multiplex PCR; the TCRdb copy retains only in-frame clones and omits some. This sample has just over 650,000 clones; around 89% occur once, and the top ten carry under 0.3%. Germline V gene sequence: CDR1 MGHRA, CDR2 YSYEKL. The J segment lost 10 bases and the V segment lost 2 bases, leaving 7 bases of the junction unmatched. This CDR3 region has 16 residues. V usage is TRBV4-1 and J usage is TRBJ1-6; 11 bases line up with TRBD1. This TCR derives from a young woman with acute or convalescent COVID-19. What was sequenced was peripheral blood. DNA of the CDR3: TGCGCCAGCAGCCAACGGGGGACAGGGGGTGGATCACCCCTCCACTTT. Translating it yields CASSQRGTGGGSPLHF.